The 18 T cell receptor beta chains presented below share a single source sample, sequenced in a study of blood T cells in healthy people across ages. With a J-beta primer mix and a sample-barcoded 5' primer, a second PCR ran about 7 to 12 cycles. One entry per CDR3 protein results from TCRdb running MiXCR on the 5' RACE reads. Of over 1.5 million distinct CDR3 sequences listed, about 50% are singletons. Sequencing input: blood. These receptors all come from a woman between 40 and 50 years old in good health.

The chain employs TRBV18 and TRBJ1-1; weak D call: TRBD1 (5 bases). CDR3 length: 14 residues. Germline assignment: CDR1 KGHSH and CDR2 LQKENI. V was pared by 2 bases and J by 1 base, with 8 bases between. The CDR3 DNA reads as TGTGCCAGCTCACCAGTGGGGCGGAACACTGAAGCTTTCTTT. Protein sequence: CASSPVGRNTEAFF.

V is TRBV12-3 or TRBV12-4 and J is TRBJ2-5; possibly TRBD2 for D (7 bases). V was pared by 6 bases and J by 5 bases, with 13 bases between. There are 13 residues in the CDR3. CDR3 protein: CASRWGGGETQYF. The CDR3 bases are TGTGCCAGCAGATGGGGGGGCGGGGAGACCCAGTACTTC.

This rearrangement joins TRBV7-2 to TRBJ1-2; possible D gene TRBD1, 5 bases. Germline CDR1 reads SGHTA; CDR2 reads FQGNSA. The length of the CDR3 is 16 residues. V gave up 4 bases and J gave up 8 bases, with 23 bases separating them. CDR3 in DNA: TGTGCCAGCAGCTATCCTCCCCGGGCCAGGGAGGGCGGCTACACCTTC. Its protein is CASSYPPRAREGGYTF.

The DNA for the CDR3 is TGTGCCAGCAGCTCGTGGGGGAAGGACACTGAAGCTTTCTTT. Translation gives CASSSWGKDTEAFF. The chain has TRBV5-4 and TRBJ1-1; D perhaps matches TRBD1 (5 bases). V was trimmed by 3 bases and J by 3 bases, leaving 12 bases between them. The germline V gene has CDR1 SGHNT and CDR2 YYREEE (reference sequence). CDR3 length equals 14 residues.

CDR3 coding DNA: TGTGCCAGCAGCCAACCTGAAGGACGGACCTACGAGCAGTACTTC. It codes for CASSQPEGRTYEQYF. The chain joins TRBV6-2 or TRBV6-3 to TRBJ2-7; the D is unclear. The length of the CDR3 is 15 residues. Trimming shortened V by 6 bases and J by 2 bases, and 17 bases separated the two germline ends. CDR1 MNHEY and CDR2 SVGEGT come from the germline V gene.

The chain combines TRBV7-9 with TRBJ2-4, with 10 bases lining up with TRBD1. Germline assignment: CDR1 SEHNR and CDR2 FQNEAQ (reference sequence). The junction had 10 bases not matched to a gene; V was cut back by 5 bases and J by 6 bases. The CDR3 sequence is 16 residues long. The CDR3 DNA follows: TGTGCCAGCAGCCCAGGCCGGACAGGGGGAGGAAACATTCAGTACTTC. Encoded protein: CASSPGRTGGGNIQYF.

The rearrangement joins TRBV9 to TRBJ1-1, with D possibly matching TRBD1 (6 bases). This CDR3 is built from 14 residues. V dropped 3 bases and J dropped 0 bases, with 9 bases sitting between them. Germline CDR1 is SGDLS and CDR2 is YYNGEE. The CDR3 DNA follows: TGTGCCAGCAGCGGGACAGCGTTGAACACTGAAGCTTTCTTT. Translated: CASSGTALNTEAFF.

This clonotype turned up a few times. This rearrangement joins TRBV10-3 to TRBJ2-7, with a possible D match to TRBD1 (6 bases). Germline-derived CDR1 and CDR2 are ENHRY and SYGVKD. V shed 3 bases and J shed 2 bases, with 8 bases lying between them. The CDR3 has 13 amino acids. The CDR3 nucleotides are TGTGCCATCAGTGATGGGGGCGCCTACGAGCAGTACTTC. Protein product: CAISDGGAYEQYF.

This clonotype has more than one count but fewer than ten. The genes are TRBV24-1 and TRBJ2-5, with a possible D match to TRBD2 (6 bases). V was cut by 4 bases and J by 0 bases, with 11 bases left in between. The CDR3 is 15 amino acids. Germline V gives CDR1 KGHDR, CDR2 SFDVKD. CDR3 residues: CATSDSLAYQETQYF. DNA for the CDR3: TGTGCCACCAGTGACTCTCTAGCGTACCAAGAGACCCAGTACTTC.

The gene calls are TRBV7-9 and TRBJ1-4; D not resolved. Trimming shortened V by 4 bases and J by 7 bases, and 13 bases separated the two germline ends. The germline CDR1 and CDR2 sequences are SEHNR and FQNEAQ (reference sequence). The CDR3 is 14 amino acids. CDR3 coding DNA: TGTGCCAGCAGCTCTCCGGCCATAGGTGAAAAACTGTTTTTT. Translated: CASSSPAIGEKLFF.

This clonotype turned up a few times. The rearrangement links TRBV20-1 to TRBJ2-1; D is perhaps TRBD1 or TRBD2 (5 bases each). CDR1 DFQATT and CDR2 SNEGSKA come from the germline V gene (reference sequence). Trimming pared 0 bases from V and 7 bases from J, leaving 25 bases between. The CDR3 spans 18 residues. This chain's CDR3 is CSARDLWDRAPERNEQFF. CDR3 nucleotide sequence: TGCAGTGCTAGAGATTTGTGGGACCGCGCCCCCGAAAGGAATGAGCAGTTCTTC.

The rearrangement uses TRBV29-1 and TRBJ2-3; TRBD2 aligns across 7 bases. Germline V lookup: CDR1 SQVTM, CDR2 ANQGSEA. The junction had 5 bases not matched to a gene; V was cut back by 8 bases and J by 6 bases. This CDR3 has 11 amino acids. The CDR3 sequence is CSLLGGDTQYF. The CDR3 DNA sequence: TGCAGCCTACTGGGGGGGGATACGCAGTATTTT.

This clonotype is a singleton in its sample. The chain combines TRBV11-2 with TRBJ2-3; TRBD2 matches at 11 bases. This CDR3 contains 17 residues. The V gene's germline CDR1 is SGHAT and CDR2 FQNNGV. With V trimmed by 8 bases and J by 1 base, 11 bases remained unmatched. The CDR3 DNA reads TGTGCCAGCCCGTCGATAGCGGGGGGGAAAGGCACAGATACGCAGTATTTT. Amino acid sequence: CASPSIAGGKGTDTQYF.

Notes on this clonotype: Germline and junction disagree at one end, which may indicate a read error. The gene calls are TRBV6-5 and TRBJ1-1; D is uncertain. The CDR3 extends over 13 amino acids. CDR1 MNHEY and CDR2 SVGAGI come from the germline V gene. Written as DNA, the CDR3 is TGTGCCAGCAGCTACTCTTCACTGGCTGAAGCTTTCTTT. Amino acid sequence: CASSYSSLAEAFF.

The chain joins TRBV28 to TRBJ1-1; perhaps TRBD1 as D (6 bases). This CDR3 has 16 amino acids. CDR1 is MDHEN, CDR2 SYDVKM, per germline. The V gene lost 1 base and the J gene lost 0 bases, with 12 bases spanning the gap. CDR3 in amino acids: CASSLFEQGMNTEAFF. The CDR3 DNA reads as TGTGCCAGCAGTTTATTCGAACAGGGTATGAACACTGAAGCTTTCTTT.

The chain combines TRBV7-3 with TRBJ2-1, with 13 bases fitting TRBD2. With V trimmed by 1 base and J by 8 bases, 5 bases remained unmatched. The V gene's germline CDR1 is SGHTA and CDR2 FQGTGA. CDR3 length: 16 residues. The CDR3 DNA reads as TGTGCCAGCAGCTTAATCACTAGCGGGGGGGCCCATGAGCAGTTCTTC. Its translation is CASSLITSGGAHEQFF.

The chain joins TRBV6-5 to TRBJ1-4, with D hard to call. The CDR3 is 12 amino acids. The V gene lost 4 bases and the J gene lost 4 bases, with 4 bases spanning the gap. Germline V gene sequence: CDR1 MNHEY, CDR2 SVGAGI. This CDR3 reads CASSLNNEKLFF. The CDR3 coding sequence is TGTGCCAGCAGTTTGAATAATGAAAAACTGTTTTTT.

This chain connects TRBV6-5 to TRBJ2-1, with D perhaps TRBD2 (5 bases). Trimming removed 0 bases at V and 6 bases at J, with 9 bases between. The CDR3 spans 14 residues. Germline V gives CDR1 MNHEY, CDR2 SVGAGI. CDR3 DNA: TGTGCCAGCAGTTACTCGCCGGGGTGCAATGAGCAGTTCTTC. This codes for CASSYSPGCNEQFF.